What follows describes a single T cell receptor (beta chain). The entry originates in a study of low-dose radiotherapy and immunotherapy resistance in tumors. Across the whole study: Each fraction for Cohort 1 was 0.5 Gy, given every 2 weeks, and the total came to 6.5 Gy. Over 26 weeks, cohort 2 got 1 Gy every two weeks, reaching 13 Gy. Intravenous ipilimumab 1 mg/kg every six weeks was given with nivolumab 240 mg every two weeks.

Time point indicated: before trial treatment. The donors, trial participants, received nivolumab, ipilimumab, aspirin, low-dose cyclophosphamide and low-dose radiotherapy. Priming of first-strand cDNA relied on TRAV- and TRBV-specific primers (covering alpha and beta chains). TCR amplification ran 15 to 20 PCR cycles using constant-region and V-primer adapter primers. TCRdb independently ran MiXCR on the reads; one entry per CDR3 protein. The data contain tens of thousands of distinct CDR3 sequences, around 32% of them singletons. Specimen: PBMCs, collected before treatment. The receptor was isolated from a female donor with ovarian cancer.

Here the CDR3 reads CASSGDRGTYNEQFF. The DNA for the CDR3 is TGTGCCAGCAGTGGTGACAGGGGGACCTACAATGAGCAGTTCTTC. The chain combines TRBV2 with TRBJ2-1, with TRBD1 matching 9 bases. The germline V gene has CDR1 SNHLY and CDR2 FYNNEI. V shed 4 bases, J shed 2 bases, and the junction held 3 bases outside the gene matches. The CDR3 has 15 amino acids.